The following is a T cell receptor beta chain sequence with its context. This entry belongs to a study of shared clonotypes between healthy human individuals. Genomic DNA per cell subset filled all wells of several immunoSEQ plates. The method was immunoSEQ multiplex PCR; TCRdb's version includes in-frame clones alone and lacks a portion of them. The sample holds about a million clones; over 60% are singletons and the top ten take roughly 1.5%. The germline gives CDR1 MGHRA, CDR2 YSYEKL. The length of the CDR3 is 18 residues. Trimming at V came to 4 bases and at J to 1 base, leaving 14 bases not matched to a gene.

The TCR originated in a young man in good health. The chain is built from TRBV4-1 and TRBJ2-7; TRBD1 matches at 9 bases. The sequencing sample was made of memory CD4+ T cells sorted from blood. Subset given: CD45RA-negative fraction. This CDR3 reads CASSRADFGTGRSYEQYF. In DNA, the CDR3 is TGCGCCAGCAGCCGCGCGGACTTCGGGACAGGGAGATCCTACGAGCAGTACTTC.